The entry below describes one T cell receptor beta chain. This clone was observed once. Its antigen is not yet known. The input lacks base qualities; no much larger clone sits a single base away. Genomic DNA was extracted from sorted cells for sequencing of the TCRbeta CDR3 region. The immunoSEQ Assay was used for sequencing of TCRbeta CDR3 regions. Held by TCRdb, this immuneACCESS table contains in-frame sequences only and omits some clones. Under half of the omission traces to an unresolved V gene where checked; the cause of the rest is unknown. The sample contains under 15,000 clones, roughly 79% of them found a single time. The ten largest clonotypes hold approximately 37% of the sample. The trial excluded patients who had a history of autoimmune disease or who were on systemic immunosuppression. In every dose cohort, peripheral blood was drawn for TCR sequencing at baseline, cycle 4 day 1, and cycle 7 day 1. The samples were taken from a phase I, first-in-human, multicenter, open-label dose-escalation trial of ivuxolimab. Adults with locally advanced or metastatic head and neck squamous cell, hepatocellular, melanoma or renal cell carcinoma were enrolled in the trial. CD4+ and CD8+ T cells were sorted separately from peripheral blood before TCR sequencing.

The junction shows trimming of 5 bases on V and 5 bases on J, plus 15 bases between the germline ends. The CDR3 runs 14 residues from the cysteine to the phenylalanine. Only the CDR3 DNA stays, 42 bases, in frame from base 1. The germline V gene (reference sequence) specifies MNHEY as CDR1 and SMNVEV as CDR2. The sample belongs to a study of OX40 agonist ivuxolimab in advanced cancers. Regarding the complete study: The costimulatory receptor OX40 (CD134) was targeted by ivuxolimab, a fully human IgG2 agonistic monoclonal antibody. Peripheral TCRbeta sequencing was intended to test whether TCR sequence diversity was altered and clonal T-cell expansion was caused by ivuxolimab. Prior anti-PD-1, anti-PD-L1 or anti-CTLA-4 therapy was permitted, and checkpoint inhibitors had been received by roughly 42% of dose-escalation patients. The paper describes the monotherapy dose-escalation part (N ≈ 51 patients) of the phase I trial of ivuxolimab. Of the 50 or so patients in dose escalation, about 20 had hepatocellular carcinoma, around 15 had melanoma, 9 had renal cell carcinoma and 9 had head and neck cancer. Partial responses occurred in three dose-escalation patients, of whom one had hepatocellular carcinoma and two had cutaneous melanoma. In the dose-escalation cohort, around four fifths of patients were male, and the mean age was approximately 55 years, with a range of roughly 20 to 85. Intravenous ivuxolimab was administered to patients every 2 weeks at six dose levels: 0.01, 0.1, 0.3, 1.5, 3 and 10 mg/kg. The study at large found these results: Low levels of normalized T-cell clonal expansion were also seen in some patients who did not respond. The antigen specificity of the peripheral T cells that underwent clonal expansion was not determined. After ivuxolimab, expanded clones were on average more numerous among CD8+ T cells than among CD4+ T cells. At doses of 0.1 to 3.0 mg/kg, clonal expansion of both CD4+ and CD8+ blood T cells was observed from baseline to week 6. In the 0.1-3.0 mg/kg groups, partial responders had among the lowest normalized peripheral clonal expansion, particularly in CD8+ T cells.

The sequence came from an adult with an advanced solid tumor such as melanoma, head and neck, liver or kidney cancer. Material: CD4+ or CD8+ T cells sorted from blood, obtained in a trial of the OX40 agonist ivuxolimab. The chain couples TRBV27 to TRBJ2-5; the D region possibly corresponds to TRBD1 (6 bases align). The CDR3 protein is CASSLRDTGETQYF. Here is the DNA: TGTGCCAGCAGTCTCCGGGACACGGGGGAGACCCAGTACTTC.